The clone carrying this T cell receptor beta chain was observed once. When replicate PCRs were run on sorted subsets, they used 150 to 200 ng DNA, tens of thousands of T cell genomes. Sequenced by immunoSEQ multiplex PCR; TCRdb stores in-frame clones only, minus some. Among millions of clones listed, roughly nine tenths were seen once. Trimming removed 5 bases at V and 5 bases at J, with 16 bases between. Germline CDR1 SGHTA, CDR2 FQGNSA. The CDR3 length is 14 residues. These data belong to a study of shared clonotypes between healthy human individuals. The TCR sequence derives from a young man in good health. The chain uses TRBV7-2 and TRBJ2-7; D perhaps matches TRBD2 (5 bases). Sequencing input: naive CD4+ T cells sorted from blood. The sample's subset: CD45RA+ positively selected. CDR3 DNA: TGTGCCAGCAGCCTCAATCGGGTGGGAGACGAGCAGTACTTC. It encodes CASSLNRVGDEQYF.